The following is a T cell receptor (beta chain) sequence with its context. Antigen specificity is unknown. The sample comes from a study of T cell responses to AZD1222 COVID-19 vaccine. Study outcomes and limitations: The sample set comprised mostly white British donors with more females, and clonal diversity was possibly underestimated. Repertoires in all cases were sampled only once the peak T cell response had passed. In the spike-specific TCR repertoire, nearly half reportedly target unmutated variant regions. Recipients of two AZD1222 doses showed rising Spike-specific TCR breadth and depth.

The protocol was immunoSEQ multiplex PCR, while the TCRdb copy is restricted to in-frame clones and leaves out a portion. The sample lists about 140,000 clones; roughly 84% were seen once. The CDR3 covers 15 residues. V lost 2 bases, J lost 1 base, and 5 bases stayed unmatched. The V gene's germline CDR1 is MNHNS and CDR2 SASEGT. Sequencing was performed on peripheral blood, taken on day 0 of AZD1222 vaccination. This clonotype originated in an adult in good health. The V and J genes are TRBV6-1 and TRBJ2-7, with 7 bases that match TRBD1. For the CDR3, the DNA is TGTGCCAGCAGTGAACTGACAGGGCCTTCCTACGAGCAGTACTTC. Its protein product is CASSELTGPSYEQYF.